This T cell receptor beta chain was captured in a study of T cell responses to AZD1222 COVID-19 vaccine. The data were produced by immunoSEQ multiplex PCR, yet TCRdb's version contains in-frame clones alone and is incomplete. The top ten clones hold about 5% of a sample with under 150,000 clones, just under 95% of them seen once. Trimming left V 4 bases short and J 3 bases short, with 12 bases between. The germline V gene has CDR1 LNHNV and CDR2 YYDKDF (reference sequence). The CDR3 extends over 14 amino acids. The genes are TRBV15 and TRBJ1-2; the D gene is possibly TRBD1 (6 bases). This specimen consisted of peripheral blood, obtained on day 0 of AZD1222 vaccination. This sequence originates from an adult in good health. In DNA form, the CDR3 reads TGTGCCACCAGCACTGAGGGGGTAGACTATGGCTACACCTTC. It translates to CATSTEGVDYGYTF.